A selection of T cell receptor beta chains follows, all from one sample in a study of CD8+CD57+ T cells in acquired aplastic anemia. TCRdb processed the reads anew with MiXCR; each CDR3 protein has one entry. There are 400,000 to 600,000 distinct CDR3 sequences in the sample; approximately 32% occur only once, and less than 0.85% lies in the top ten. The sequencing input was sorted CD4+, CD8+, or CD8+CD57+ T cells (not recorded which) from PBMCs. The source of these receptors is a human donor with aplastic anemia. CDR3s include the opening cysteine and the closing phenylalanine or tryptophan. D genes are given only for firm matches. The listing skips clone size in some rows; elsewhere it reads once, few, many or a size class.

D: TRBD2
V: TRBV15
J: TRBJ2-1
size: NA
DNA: TGTGCCACCAGCACACTAGCGGGAGGGGGAATTTACAATGAGCAGTTCTTC
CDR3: CATSTLAGGGIYNEQFF

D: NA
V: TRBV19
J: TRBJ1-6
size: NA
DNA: TGTGCTAGAGAAGGGGCGAGTAATTCACCCCTCCACTTT
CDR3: CAREGASNSPLHF

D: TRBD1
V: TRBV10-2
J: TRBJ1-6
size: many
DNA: TGCGCCAGCCAGGGGGCGCCTAATTCACCCCTCCACTTT
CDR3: CASQGAPNSPLHF

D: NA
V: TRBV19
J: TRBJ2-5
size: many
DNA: TGTGCCAGTAGTATTCCCGGGTGGGAGACCCAGTACTTC
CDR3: CASSIPGWETQYF

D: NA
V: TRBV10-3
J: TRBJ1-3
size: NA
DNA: TGTGCCAGTACTTTACAGGGAACCGAGAACACCATATATTTT
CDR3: CASTLQGTENTIYF

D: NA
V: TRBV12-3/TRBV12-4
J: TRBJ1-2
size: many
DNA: TGTGCCAGCAGGCCGCGGGCCTACTATGGCTACACCTTC
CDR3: CASRPRAYYGYTF

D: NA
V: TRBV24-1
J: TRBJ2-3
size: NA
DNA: TGTGCCAGCACCTTCGATGGGTCCAGCACAGATACGCAGTATTTT
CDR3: CASTFDGSSTDTQYF

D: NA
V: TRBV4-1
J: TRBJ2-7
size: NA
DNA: TGCGCCAGCAGCCAACTACCGTCGAGGACCCTGTCCTACGAGCAGTACTTC
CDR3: CASSQLPSRTLSYEQYF

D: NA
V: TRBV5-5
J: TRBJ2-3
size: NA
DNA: TGTGCCAGCAGCTTGCTCTCGGTCACAGATACGCAGTATTTT
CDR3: CASSLLSVTDTQYF

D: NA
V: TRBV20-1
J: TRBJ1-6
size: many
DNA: TGCAGTGCTAGAACAGATACCTTTTCCGTTTCACCCCTCCACTTT
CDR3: CSARTDTFSVSPLHF

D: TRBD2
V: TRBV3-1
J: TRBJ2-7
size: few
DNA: TGTGCCAGCAGCCAAGATCCTCGGGGGGGCGATAAATTCCACGAGCAGTACTTC
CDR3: CASSQDPRGGDKFHEQYF

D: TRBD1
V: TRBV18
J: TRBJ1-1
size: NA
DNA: TGTGCCAGCTCACCACAGGAAGGGGGCCGGGACCTGATGGCTTTCTTT
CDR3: CASSPQEGGRDLMAFF

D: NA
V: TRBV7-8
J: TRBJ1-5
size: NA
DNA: TGTGCCAGCCAATCAGGGGCCGATCAGCCCCAGCATTTT
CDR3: CASQSGADQPQHF

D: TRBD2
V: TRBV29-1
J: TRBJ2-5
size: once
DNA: TGCAGCGTCGCAATAGCGGGAGATGGGGAGACCCAGTACTTC
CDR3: CSVAIAGDGETQYF

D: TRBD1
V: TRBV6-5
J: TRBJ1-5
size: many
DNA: TGTGCCAGCAGTTACGACAGGGGGCAGCCCCAGCATTTT
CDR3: CASSYDRGQPQHF

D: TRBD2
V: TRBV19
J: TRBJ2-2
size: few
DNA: TGTGCCAGTAGTAGCGGGGGGGCGGCAACTGGGGAGCTGTTTTTT
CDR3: CASSSGGAATGELFF

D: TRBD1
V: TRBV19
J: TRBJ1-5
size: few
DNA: TGTGCCAGTAGTAGCAACAGGGGTACGGCCCAGCATTTT
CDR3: CASSSNRGTAQHF

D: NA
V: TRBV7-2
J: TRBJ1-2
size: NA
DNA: TGTGCCAGCAGTTTGTCTGGATTCGGTAACTATGGCTACACCTTC
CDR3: CASSLSGFGNYGYTF